The clone carrying this T cell receptor beta chain has a count of ten or more. The sample is drawn from a study of blood T cell repertoires in COVID-19. The germline V gene has CDR1 LNHDA and CDR2 SQIVND (reference sequence). The V and J ends lost 2 bases and 2 bases, in that order; junction bases with no gene match: 5. This CDR3 has 16 residues. Profiled with immunoSEQ multiplex PCR; TCRdb holds only in-frame clones, not every one. The profile shows some 140,000 clones, over 65% of them singletons. The V and J genes are TRBV19 and TRBJ2-2; TRBD2 aligns across 7 bases. The source of this sequence is a man of 80 years or more with acute or convalescent COVID-19. Specimen: peripheral blood. The CDR3 here is CASSIHSGGNTGELFF. The DNA for the CDR3 is TGTGCCAGTAGTATACACTCGGGGGGAAACACCGGGGAGCTGTTTTTT.